Below are 3 T cell receptor beta chains sequenced from a single sample in a study of blood T cell repertoires in COVID-19. The table came from immunoSEQ multiplex PCR; TCRdb's copy has only in-frame clones and leaves some out. This table has tens of thousands of clones, about 85% appearing once. The sequenced sample consisted of peripheral blood. These receptors all stem from a woman aged 80 or over in a cohort sampled during active or convalescent COVID-19.

The chain combines TRBV5-6 with TRBJ2-1; 9 positions match TRBD2. CDR3 length equals 15 residues. In germline, CDR1 is SGHDT, CDR2 YYEEEE. The J segment lost 5 bases and the V segment lost 0 bases, leaving 3 bases of the junction unmatched. Here the CDR3 reads CASSLAPSGDNEQFF. The DNA for the CDR3 is TGTGCCAGCAGCTTGGCCCCTAGCGGGGACAATGAGCAGTTCTTC.

In this sample, this clone turned up once. This chain links TRBV9 with TRBJ2-7; 11 bases are shared with TRBD1. The junction had 8 bases not matched to a gene; V was cut back by 3 bases and J by 3 bases. The CDR3 has 16 residues. The germline gives CDR1 SGDLS, CDR2 YYNGEE. CDR3 sequence (DNA): TGTGCCAGCAGCGACACCGGGACAGGGGGGTTCTACGAGCAGTACTTC. Encoded protein: CASSDTGTGGFYEQYF.

This clone turned up a few times. The chain carries TRBV5-1 and TRBJ2-2, with D tentatively TRBD1 (6 bases). CDR1 and CDR2 from the germline V gene are SGHRS and YFSETQ. CDR3 length equals 16 residues. Trimming pared 1 base from V and 0 bases from J, leaving 10 bases between. The CDR3: CASSLSTGTNTGELFF. CDR3 sequence (DNA): TGCGCCAGCAGCTTGTCAACAGGGACGAACACCGGGGAGCTGTTTTTT.